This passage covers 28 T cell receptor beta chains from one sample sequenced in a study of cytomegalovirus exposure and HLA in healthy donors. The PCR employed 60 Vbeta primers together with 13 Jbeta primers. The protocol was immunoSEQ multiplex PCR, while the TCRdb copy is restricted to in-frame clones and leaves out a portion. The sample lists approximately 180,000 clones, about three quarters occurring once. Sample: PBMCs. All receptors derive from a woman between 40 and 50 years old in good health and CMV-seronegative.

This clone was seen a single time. This CDR3 reads CSVTGLAGGLNEQFF. DNA for the CDR3: TGCAGCGTCACGGGACTAGCGGGAGGGCTGAATGAGCAGTTCTTC. V and J are TRBV29-1 and TRBJ2-1, with TRBD2 matching 16 bases. V shed 6 bases, J shed 7 bases, and the junction held 6 bases outside the gene matches. CDR1 and CDR2 (germline): SQVTM, ANQGSEA. This CDR3 has 15 amino acids.

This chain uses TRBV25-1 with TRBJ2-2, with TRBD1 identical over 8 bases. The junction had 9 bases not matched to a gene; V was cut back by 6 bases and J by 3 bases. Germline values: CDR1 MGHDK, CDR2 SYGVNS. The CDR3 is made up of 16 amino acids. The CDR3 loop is CASSRRTGTDTGELFF. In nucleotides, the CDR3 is TGTGCCAGCAGCCGTCGGACAGGGACGGACACCGGGGAGCTGTTTTTT.

CDR3 residues: CASSYGGINQPQHF. The CDR3 DNA is TGTGCCAGCAGTTACGGAGGGATCAATCAGCCCCAGCATTTT. This chain uses TRBV6-6 with TRBJ1-5; D not resolved. Germline V gives CDR1 MNHNY, CDR2 SVGAGI (reference sequence). V was shortened by 2 bases and J by 3 bases, with 8 bases between the two germline ends. This CDR3 has 14 amino acids.

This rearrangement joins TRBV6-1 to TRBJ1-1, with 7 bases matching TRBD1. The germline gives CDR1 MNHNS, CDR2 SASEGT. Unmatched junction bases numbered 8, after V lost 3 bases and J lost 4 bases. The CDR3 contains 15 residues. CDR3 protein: CASSEHRGSRTEAFF. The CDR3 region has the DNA TGTGCCAGCAGTGAGCACAGGGGAAGTCGCACTGAAGCTTTCTTT.

The CDR3 DNA reads TGCGCCAGCAGCCAATACCCTTTCGGACAGGTAGGTGAAGCTTTCTTT. This codes for CASSQYPFGQVGEAFF. The chain couples TRBV4-3 to TRBJ1-1, with 7 bases lining up with TRBD1. Germline CDR1 is LGHNA and CDR2 is YSLEER. The CDR3 extends over 16 amino acids. With V trimmed by 2 bases and J by 7 bases, 13 bases remained unmatched.

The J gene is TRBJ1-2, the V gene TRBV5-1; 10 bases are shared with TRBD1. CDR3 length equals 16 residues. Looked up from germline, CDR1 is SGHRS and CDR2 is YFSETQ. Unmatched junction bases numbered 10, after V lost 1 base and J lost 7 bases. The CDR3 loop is CASSLYFGTGVAGYTF. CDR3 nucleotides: TGCGCCAGCAGCTTGTATTTCGGGACAGGGGTGGCTGGCTACACCTTC.

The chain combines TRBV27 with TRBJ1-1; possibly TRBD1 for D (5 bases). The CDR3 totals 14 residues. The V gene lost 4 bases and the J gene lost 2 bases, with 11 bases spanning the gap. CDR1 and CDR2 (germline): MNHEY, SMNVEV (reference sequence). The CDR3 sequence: CASSSRTLNTEAFF. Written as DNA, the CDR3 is TGTGCCAGCAGTTCTCGGACACTCAACACTGAAGCTTTCTTT.

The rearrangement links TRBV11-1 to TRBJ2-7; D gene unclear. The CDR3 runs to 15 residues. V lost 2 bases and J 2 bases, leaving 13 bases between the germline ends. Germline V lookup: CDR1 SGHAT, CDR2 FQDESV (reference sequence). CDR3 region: CASSLSRVATYEQYF. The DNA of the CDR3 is TGTGCCAGCAGCTTAAGTCGGGTAGCCACCTACGAGCAGTACTTC.

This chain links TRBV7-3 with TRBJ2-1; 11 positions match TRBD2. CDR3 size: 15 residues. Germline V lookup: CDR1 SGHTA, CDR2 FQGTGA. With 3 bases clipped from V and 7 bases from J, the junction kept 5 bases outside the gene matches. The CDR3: CASSFSLAGGNEQFF. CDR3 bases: TGTGCCAGCAGCTTTAGTCTAGCGGGAGGAAATGAGCAGTTCTTC.

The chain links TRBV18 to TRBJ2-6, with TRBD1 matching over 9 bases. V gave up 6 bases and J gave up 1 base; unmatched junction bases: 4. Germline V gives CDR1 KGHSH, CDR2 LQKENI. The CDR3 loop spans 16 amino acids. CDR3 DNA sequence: TGTGCCAGCTCTGCGACAGGGGGATCTGGGGCCAACGTCCTGACTTTC. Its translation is CASSATGGSGANVLTF.

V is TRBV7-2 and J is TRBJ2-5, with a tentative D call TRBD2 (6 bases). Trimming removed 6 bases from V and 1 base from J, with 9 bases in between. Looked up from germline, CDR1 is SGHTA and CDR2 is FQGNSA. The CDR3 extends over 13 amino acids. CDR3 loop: CASRGGGQETQYF. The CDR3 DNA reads TGTGCCAGCAGGGGGGGAGGCCAAGAGACCCAGTACTTC.

The CDR3 region is CASSQRPLGQGGNEAFF. CDR3 nucleotide sequence: TGTGCCAGCAGCCAACGTCCCTTAGGGCAGGGAGGGAATGAAGCTTTCTTT. The chain carries TRBV4-2 and TRBJ1-1, with D tentatively TRBD1 (5 bases). CDR3 size: 17 residues. Trimming pared 2 bases from V and 7 bases from J, leaving 23 bases between. The V gene's germline CDR1 is LGHNA and CDR2 YNFKEQ.

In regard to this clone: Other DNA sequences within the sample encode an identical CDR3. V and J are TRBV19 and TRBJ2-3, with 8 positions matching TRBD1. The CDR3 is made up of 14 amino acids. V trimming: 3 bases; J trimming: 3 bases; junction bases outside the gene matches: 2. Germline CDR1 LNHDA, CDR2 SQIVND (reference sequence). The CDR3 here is CASSIGQGTDTQYF. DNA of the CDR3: TGTGCCAGTAGTATTGGACAGGGAACAGATACGCAGTATTTT. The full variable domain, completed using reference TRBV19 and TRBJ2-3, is DGGITQSPKYLFRKEGQNVTLSCEQNLNHDAMYWYRQDPGQGLRLIYYSQIVNDFQKGDIAEGYSVSREKKESFPLTVTSAQKNPTAFYLCASSIGQGTDTQYFGPGTRLTVL.

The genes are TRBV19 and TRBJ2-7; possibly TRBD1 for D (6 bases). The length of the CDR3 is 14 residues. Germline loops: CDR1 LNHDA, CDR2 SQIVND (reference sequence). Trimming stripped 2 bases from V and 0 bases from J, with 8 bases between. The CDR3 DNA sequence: TGTGCCAGTAGTATACAGGGGAGCTCCTACGAGCAGTACTTC. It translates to CASSIQGSSYEQYF.

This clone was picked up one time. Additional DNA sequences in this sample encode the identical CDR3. The DNA for the CDR3 is TGTGCCAGCAGTCGTGGTGGAGGCTCTTACAATGAGCAGTTCTTC. It translates to CASSRGGGSYNEQFF. The chain couples TRBV6-5 to TRBJ2-1; weak D call: TRBD2 (5 bases). Germline-derived CDR1 and CDR2 are MNHEY and SVGAGI. There are 15 residues in the CDR3. V gave up 5 bases and J gave up 4 bases, with 15 bases separating them.

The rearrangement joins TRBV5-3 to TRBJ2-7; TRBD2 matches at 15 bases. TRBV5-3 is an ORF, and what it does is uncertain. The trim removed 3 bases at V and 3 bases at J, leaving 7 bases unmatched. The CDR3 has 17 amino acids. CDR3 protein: CARSSRTSGRESYEQYV. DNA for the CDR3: TGTGCCAGAAGCTCTCGGACTAGCGGGAGGGAAAGCTACGAGCAGTACGTC.

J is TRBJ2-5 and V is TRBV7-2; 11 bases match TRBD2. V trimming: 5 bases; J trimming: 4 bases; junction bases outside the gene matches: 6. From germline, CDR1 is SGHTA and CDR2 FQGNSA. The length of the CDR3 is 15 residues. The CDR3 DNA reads TGTGCCAGCAGCGACCGAGGACTAGCGGGAGAGACCCAGTACTTC. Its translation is CASSDRGLAGETQYF.

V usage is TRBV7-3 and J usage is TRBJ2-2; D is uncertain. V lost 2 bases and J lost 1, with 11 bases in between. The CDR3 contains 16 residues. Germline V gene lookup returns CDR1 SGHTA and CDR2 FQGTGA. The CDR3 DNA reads TGTGCCAGCAGCTTAGAACGGGTAGTGAACACCGGGGAGCTGTTTTTT. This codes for CASSLERVVNTGELFF.

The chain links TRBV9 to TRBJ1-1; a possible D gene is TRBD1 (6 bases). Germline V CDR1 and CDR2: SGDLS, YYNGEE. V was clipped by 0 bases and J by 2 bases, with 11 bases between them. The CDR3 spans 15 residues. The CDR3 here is CASSVAVTGNTEAFF. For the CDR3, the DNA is TGTGCCAGCAGCGTAGCCGTGACAGGAAACACTGAAGCTTTCTTT.

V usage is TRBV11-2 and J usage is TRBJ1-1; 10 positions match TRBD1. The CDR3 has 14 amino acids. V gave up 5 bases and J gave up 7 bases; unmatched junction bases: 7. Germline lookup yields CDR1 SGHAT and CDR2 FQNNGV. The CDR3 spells CASSLDRGRNEAFF. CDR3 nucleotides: TGTGCCAGCAGCCTCGACAGGGGGCGGAATGAAGCTTTCTTT.

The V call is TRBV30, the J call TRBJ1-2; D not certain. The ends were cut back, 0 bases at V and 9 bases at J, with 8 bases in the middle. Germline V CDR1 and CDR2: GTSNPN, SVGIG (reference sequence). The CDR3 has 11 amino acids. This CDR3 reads CAWSVGSSYTF. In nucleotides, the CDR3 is TGTGCCTGGAGTGTCGGGAGTAGCTACACCTTC.

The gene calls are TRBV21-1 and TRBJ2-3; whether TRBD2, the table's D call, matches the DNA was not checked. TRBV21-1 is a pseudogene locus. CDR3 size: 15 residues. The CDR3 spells CASSNAGEGTDTQYF. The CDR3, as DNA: TGTGCCAGCAGCAACGCCGGGGAGGGGACAGATACGCAGTATTTT.

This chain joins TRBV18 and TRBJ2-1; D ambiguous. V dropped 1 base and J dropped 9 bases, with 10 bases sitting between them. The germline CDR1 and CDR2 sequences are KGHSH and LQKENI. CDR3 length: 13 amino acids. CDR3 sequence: CASSPQRQSEQFF. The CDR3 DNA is TGTGCCAGCTCACCACAGAGGCAGAGTGAGCAGTTCTTC.

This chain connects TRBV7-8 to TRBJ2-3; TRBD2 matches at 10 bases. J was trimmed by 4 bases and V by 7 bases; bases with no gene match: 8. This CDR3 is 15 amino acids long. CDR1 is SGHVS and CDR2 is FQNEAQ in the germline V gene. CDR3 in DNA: TGTGCCAGCACCATGCCCGGGACTAGCGCAGATACGCAGTATTTT. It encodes CASTMPGTSADTQYF.

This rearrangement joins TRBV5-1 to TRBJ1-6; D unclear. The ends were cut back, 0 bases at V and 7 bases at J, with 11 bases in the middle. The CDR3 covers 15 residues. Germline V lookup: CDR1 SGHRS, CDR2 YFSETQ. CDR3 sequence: CASSLEPGGNSPLHF. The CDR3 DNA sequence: TGCGCCAGCAGCTTGGAACCCGGCGGGAATTCACCCCTCCACTTT.

This CDR3 is CSVRKGTGGTDTQYF. The CDR3 nucleotides are TGCAGCGTACGTAAAGGGACAGGAGGCACAGATACGCAGTATTTT. The chain is built from TRBV29-1 and TRBJ2-3; 8 positions agree with TRBD1. Per germline, CDR1 SQVTM and CDR2 ANQGSEA. The CDR3 covers 15 residues. Unmatched junction bases numbered 9, after V lost 6 bases and J lost 1 base.

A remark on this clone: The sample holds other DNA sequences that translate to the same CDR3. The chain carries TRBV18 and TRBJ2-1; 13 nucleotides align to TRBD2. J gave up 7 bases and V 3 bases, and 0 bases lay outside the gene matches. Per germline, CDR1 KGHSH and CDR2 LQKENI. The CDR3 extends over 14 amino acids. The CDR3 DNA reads TGTGCCAGCTCACCGGGACTAGCGGGAAATGAGCAGTTCTTC. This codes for CASSPGLAGNEQFF.

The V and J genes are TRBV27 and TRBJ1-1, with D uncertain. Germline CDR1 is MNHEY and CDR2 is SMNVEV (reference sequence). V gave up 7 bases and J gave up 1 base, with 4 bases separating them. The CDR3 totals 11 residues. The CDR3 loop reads CASTSNTEAFF. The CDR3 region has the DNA TGTGCCAGCACCTCGAACACTGAAGCTTTCTTT.